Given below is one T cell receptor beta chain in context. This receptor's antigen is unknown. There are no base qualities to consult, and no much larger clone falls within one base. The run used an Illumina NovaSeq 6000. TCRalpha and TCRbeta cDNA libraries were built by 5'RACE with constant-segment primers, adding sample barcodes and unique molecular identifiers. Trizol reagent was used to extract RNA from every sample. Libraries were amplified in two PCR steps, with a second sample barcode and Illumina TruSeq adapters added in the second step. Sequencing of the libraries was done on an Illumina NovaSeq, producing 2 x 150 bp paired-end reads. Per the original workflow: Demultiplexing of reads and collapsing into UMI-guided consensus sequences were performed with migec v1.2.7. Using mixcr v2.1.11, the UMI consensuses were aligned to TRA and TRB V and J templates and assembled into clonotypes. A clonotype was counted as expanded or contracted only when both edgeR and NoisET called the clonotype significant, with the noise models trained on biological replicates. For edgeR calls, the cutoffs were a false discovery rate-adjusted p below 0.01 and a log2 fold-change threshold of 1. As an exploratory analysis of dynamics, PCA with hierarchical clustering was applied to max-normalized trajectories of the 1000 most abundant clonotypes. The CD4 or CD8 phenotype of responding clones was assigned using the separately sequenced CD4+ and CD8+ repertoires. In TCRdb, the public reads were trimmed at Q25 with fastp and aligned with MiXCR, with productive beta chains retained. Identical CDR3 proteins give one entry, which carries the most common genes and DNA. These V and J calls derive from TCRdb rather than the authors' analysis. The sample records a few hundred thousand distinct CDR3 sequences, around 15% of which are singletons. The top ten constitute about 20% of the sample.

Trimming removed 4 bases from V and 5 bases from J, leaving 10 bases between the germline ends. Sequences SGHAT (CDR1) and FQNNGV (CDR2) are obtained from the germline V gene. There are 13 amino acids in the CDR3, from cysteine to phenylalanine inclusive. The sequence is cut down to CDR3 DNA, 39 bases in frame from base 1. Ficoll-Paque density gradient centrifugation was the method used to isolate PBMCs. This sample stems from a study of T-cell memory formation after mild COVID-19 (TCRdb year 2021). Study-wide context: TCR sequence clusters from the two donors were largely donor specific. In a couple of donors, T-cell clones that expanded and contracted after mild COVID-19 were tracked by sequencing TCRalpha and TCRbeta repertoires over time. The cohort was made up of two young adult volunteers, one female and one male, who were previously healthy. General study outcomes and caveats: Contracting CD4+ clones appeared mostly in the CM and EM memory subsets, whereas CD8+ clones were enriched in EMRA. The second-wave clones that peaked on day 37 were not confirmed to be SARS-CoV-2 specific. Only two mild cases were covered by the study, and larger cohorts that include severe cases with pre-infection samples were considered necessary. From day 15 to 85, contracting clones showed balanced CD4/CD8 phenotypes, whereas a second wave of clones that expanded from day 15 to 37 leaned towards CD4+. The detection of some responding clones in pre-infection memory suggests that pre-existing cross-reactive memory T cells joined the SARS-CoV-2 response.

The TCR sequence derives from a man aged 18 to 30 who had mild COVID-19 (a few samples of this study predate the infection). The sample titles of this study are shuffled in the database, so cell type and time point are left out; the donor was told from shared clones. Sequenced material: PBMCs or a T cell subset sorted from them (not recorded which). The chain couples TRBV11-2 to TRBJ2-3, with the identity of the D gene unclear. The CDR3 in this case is CASSSDGIDTQYF. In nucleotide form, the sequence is TGTGCCAGCAGCTCAGATGGAATAGATACGCAGTATTTT.